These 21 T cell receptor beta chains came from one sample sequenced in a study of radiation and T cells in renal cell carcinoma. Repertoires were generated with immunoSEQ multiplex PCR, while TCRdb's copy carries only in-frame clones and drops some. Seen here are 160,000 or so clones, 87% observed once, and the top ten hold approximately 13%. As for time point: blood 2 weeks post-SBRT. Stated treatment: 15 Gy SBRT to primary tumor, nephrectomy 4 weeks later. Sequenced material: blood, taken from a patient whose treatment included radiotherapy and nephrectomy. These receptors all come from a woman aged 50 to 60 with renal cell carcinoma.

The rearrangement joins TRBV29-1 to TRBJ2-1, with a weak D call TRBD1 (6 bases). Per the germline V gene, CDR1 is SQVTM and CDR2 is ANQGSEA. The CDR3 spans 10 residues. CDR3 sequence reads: CSAGDRDKFF. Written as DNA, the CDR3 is TGCAGTGCAGGGGACCGCGACAAGTTCTTC.

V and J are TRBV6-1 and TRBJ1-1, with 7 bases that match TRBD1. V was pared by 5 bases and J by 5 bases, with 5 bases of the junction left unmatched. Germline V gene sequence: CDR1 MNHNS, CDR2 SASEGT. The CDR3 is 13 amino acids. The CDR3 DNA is TGTGCCAGCAGTAGACAGGGTTGGACTGAAGCTTTCTTT. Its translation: CASSRQGWTEAFF.

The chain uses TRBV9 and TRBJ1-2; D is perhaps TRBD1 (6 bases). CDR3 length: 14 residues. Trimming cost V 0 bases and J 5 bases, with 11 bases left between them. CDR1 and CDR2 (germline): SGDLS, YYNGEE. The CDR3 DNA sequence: TGTGCCAGCAGCGTAGCAACAGGGCGGTATGGCTACACCTTC. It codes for CASSVATGRYGYTF.

The CDR3 loop is CASSLTPGGGQDTQYF. The CDR3 DNA is TGTGCCAGCAGCTTAACTCCCGGGGGGGGGCAAGATACGCAGTATTTT. The chain links TRBV7-6 to TRBJ2-3; the match to TRBD2 covers 8 bases. The J segment lost 5 bases and the V segment lost 2 bases, leaving 9 bases of the junction unmatched. There are 16 residues in the CDR3. Germline CDR1 reads SGHVS; CDR2 reads FNYEAQ.

The CDR3 DNA reads TGTGCCAGCACCATGGCAGGGAGGTACACCGGGGAGCTGTTTTTT. This codes for CASTMAGRYTGELFF. The gene calls are TRBV7-2 and TRBJ2-2; D is possibly TRBD2 (6 bases). Germline values: CDR1 SGHTA, CDR2 FQGNSA. Trimming shortened V by 7 bases and J by 3 bases, and 15 bases separated the two germline ends. This CDR3 has 15 amino acids.

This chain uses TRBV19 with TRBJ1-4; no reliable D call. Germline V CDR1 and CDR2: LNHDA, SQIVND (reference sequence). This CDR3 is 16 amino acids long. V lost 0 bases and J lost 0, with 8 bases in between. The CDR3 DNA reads TGTGCCAGTAGTATAGATTTTCGGGCAACTAATGAAAAACTGTTTTTT. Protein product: CASSIDFRATNEKLFF. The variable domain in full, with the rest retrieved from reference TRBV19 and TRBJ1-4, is DGGITQSPKYLFRKEGQNVTLSCEQNLNHDAMYWYRQDPGQGLRLIYYSQIVNDFQKGDIAEGYSVSREKKESFPLTVTSAQKNPTAFYLCASSIDFRATNEKLFFGSGTQLSVL.

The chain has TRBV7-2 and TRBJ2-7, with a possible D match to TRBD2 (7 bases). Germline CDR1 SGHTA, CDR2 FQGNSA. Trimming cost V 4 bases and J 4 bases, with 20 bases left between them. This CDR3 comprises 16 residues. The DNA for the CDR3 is TGTGCCAGCAGCTCCGCCCCCGGACTAGGGGGTTACGAGCAGTACTTC. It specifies CASSSAPGLGGYEQYF.

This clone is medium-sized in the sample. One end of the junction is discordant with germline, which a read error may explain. The CDR3 coding sequence is TGTGCCAGCAGCTTAGAGGCAGGGGCGACCACATATACGCAGTATTTT. Translation: CASSLEAGATTYTQYF. The chain has TRBV7-8 and TRBJ2-3; tentative D call: TRBD1 (6 bases). CDR1 and CDR2 from the germline V gene are SGHVS and FQNEAQ. CDR3 length equals 16 residues.

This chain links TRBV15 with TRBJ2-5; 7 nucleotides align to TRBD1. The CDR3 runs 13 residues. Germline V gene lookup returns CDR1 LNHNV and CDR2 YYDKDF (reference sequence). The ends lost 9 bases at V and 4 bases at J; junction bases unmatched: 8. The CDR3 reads CATEGARRETQYF. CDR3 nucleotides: TGTGCCACAGAGGGGGCAAGACGAGAGACCCAGTACTTC. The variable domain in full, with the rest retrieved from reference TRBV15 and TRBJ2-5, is DAMVIQNPRYQVTQFGKPVTLSCSQTLNHNVMYWYQQKSSQAPKLLFHYYDKDFNNEADTPDNFQSRRPNTSFCFLDIRSPGLGDTAMYLCATEGARRETQYFGPGTRLLVL.

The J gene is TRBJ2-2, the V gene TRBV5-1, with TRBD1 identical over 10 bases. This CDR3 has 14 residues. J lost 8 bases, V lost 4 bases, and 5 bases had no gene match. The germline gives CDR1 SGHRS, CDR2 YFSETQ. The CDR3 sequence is CASSIRTGGGELFF. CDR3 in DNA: TGCGCCAGCAGCATCCGGACAGGGGGTGGGGAGCTGTTTTTT.

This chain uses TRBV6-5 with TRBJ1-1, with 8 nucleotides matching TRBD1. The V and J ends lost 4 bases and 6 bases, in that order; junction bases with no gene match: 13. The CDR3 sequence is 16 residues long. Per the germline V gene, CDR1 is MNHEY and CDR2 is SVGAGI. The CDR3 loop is CASSSTGGRRLAEAFF. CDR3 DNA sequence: TGTGCCAGCAGTTCCACAGGGGGGAGGAGATTAGCTGAAGCTTTCTTT.

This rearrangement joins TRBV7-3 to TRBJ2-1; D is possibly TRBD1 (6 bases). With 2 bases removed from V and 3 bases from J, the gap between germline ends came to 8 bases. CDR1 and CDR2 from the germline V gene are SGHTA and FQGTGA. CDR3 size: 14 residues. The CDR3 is CASSLGQSYNEQFF. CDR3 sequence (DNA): TGTGCCAGCAGCTTAGGACAGAGCTACAATGAGCAGTTCTTC.

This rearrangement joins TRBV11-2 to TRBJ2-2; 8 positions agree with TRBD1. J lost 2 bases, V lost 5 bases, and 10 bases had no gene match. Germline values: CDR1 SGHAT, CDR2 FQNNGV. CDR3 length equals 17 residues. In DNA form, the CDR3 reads TGTGCCAGCAGCCCCGACGGACAGGGTATTAACACCGGGGAGCTGTTTTTT. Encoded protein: CASSPDGQGINTGELFF.

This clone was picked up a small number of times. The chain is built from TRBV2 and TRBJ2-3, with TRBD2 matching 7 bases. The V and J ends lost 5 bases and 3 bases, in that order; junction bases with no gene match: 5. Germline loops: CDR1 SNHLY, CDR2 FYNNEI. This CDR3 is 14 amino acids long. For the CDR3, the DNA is TGTGCCAGCAGTCGGACTAGGGTAACAGATACGCAGTATTTT. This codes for CASSRTRVTDTQYF.

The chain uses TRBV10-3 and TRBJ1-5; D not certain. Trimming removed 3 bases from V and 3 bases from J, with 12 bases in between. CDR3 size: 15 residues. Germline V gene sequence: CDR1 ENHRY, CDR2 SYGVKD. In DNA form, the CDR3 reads TGTGCCATCAGTGATCTTGACACCTACAATCAGCCCCAGCATTTT. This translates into CAISDLDTYNQPQHF.

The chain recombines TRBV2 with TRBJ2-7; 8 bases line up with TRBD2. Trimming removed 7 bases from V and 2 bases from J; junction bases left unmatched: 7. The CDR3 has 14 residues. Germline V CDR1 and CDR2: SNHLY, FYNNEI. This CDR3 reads CASTERELTYEQYF. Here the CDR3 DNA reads TGTGCCAGCACTGAGCGGGAGCTTACCTACGAGCAGTACTTC.

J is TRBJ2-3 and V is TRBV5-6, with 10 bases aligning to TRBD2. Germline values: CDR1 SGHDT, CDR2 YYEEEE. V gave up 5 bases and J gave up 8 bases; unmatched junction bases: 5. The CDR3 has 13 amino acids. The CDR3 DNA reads TGTGCCAGCAGTTTCGAGCGGGGGGGTACGCAGTATTTT. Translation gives CASSFERGGTQYF.

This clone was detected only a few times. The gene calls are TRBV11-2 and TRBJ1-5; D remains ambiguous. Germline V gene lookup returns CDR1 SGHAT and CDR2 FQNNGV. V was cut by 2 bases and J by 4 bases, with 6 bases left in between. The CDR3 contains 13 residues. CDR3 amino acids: CASSLNRNQPQHF. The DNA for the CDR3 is TGTGCCAGCAGCTTAAATAGGAATCAGCCCCAGCATTTT. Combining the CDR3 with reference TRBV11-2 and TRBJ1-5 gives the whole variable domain EAGVAQSPRYKIIEKRQSVAFWCNPISGHATLYWYQQILGQGPKLLIQFQNNGVVDDSQLPKDRFSAERLKGVDSTLKIQPAKLEDSAVYLCASSLNRNQPQHFGDGTRLSIL.

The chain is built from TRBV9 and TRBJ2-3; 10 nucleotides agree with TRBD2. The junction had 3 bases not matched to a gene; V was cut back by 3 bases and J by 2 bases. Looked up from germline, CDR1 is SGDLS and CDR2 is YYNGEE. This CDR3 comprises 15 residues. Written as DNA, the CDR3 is TGTGCCAGCAGCGGGACTAGCGGTTTCACAGATACGCAGTATTTT. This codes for CASSGTSGFTDTQYF.

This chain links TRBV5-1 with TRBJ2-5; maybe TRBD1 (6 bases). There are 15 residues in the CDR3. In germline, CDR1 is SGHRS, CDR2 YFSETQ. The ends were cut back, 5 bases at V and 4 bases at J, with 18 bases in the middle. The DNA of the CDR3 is TGCGCCAGCAGTCCATCGACAGGACCTGCAGAGACCCAGTACTTC. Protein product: CASSPSTGPAETQYF.

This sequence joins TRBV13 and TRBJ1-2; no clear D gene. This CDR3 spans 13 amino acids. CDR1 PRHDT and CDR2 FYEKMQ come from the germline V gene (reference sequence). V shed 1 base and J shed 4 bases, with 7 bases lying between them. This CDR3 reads CASSLDQGYGYTF. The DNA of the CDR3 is TGTGCCAGCAGCTTAGATCAAGGCTATGGCTACACCTTC.